Following are 20 T cell receptor beta chains from one sample sequenced in a study of Ad26.COV2.S vaccination and SARS-CoV-2 variants. The method was immunoSEQ multiplex PCR; TCRdb's version includes in-frame clones alone and lacks a portion of them. The repertoire holds approximately 300,000 clones, with around 84% as singletons. Specified treatment: over 15 received Ad26.COV2.S at low or high dose, single or two shots; roughly five received placebo; per-sample allocation not given. All samples were drawn on day 63, counting from the first vaccine or placebo injection. Sequencing was performed on peripheral blood, taken in a trial of Ad26.COV2.S vaccine versus placebo. These receptors were taken from a person between 18 and 65 years old who received the Ad26.COV2.S COVID-19 vaccine or a placebo.

The chain recombines TRBV19 with TRBJ2-5; D is perhaps TRBD1 (6 bases). V was shortened by 3 bases and J by 5 bases, with 19 bases between the two germline ends. The CDR3 totals 16 residues. Germline values: CDR1 LNHDA, CDR2 SQIVND (reference sequence). The CDR3 sequence is CASSMSGGGGLETQYF. In nucleotides, the CDR3 is TGTGCCAGTAGTATGAGTGGGGGCGGTGGTTTGGAGACCCAGTACTTC. Full variable domain (missing parts from reference TRBV19 and TRBJ2-5): DGGITQSPKYLFRKEGQNVTLSCEQNLNHDAMYWYRQDPGQGLRLIYYSQIVNDFQKGDIAEGYSVSREKKESFPLTVTSAQKNPTAFYLCASSMSGGGGLETQYFGPGTRLLVL.

The chain employs TRBV11-2 and TRBJ1-5, with D maybe TRBD1 (5 bases). Trimming took off 5 bases at V and 5 bases at J, with 13 bases between the two ends. Per germline, CDR1 SGHAT and CDR2 FQNNGV. CDR3 size: 14 residues. CDR3 loop: CASSAQGLDQPQHF. The CDR3 bases are TGTGCCAGCAGCGCTCAGGGTTTGGATCAGCCCCAGCATTTT.

This clone was seen a single time. The chain joins TRBV9 to TRBJ2-5; maybe TRBD2 (5 bases). From germline, CDR1 is SGDLS and CDR2 YYNGEE. The CDR3 contains 15 residues. V lost 2 bases, J lost 0 bases, and 11 bases lay in between. This CDR3 is CASSVSLAHQETQYF. CDR3 coding DNA: TGTGCCAGCAGCGTGAGCCTAGCTCACCAAGAGACCCAGTACTTC.

This clone was observed a single time. The CDR3 coding sequence is TGTGCCAGCAGCGGCCCCAGCGGGGGGAATGAGCAGTTCTTC. Translated, it gives CASSGPSGGNEQFF. The chain uses TRBV7-9 and TRBJ2-1; 9 nucleotides match TRBD2. The CDR3 is 14 residues long. J was trimmed by 7 bases and V by 5 bases; bases with no gene match: 6. The germline CDR1 and CDR2 sequences are SEHNR and FQNEAQ (reference sequence).

The V call is TRBV13, the J call TRBJ1-6; 7 nucleotides align to TRBD1. This CDR3 region has 14 residues. The V gene's germline CDR1 is PRHDT and CDR2 FYEKMQ (reference sequence). The junction had 4 bases not matched to a gene; V was cut back by 0 bases and J by 11 bases. This chain's CDR3 is CASSLGTGETPLHF. CDR3 nucleotides: TGTGCCAGCAGCTTAGGAACAGGGGAAACACCCCTCCACTTT.

V and J are TRBV23-1 and TRBJ2-2, with D unresolved. TRBV23-1 is sorted into the ORF group, with uncertain function. This CDR3 is built from 18 residues. V lost 6 bases, J lost 7 bases, and 27 bases lay in between. The CDR3 nucleotides are TGCGCCAGCAGCCTAACGCATCCCGGGCCTAACCCATTCGGGGAGCTGTTTTTT. Translating gives CASSLTHPGPNPFGELFF.

This chain uses TRBV6-5 with TRBJ1-1; the match to TRBD1 covers 8 bases. J gave up 10 bases and V 1 base, and 14 bases lay outside the gene matches. CDR1 and CDR2 (germline): MNHEY, SVGAGI. The CDR3 consists of 16 residues. CDR3 protein: CASSYYSPQGARGAFF. The CDR3 DNA reads TGTGCCAGCAGTTACTACTCCCCGCAGGGGGCCCGTGGAGCTTTCTTT.

As to this clone: In the same sample, other DNA sequences code for this CDR3. V and J are TRBV5-1 and TRBJ1-1; the D is unclear. The CDR3 sequence is 14 residues long. Germline CDR1 reads SGHRS; CDR2 reads YFSETQ. Trimming removed 0 bases from V and 0 bases from J, with 6 bases in between. CDR3 sequence: CASSLDRMNTEAFF. Here the CDR3 DNA reads TGCGCCAGCAGCTTGGACAGAATGAACACTGAAGCTTTCTTT.

This sequence joins TRBV27 and TRBJ1-2; TRBD1 matches 11 bases. The CDR3 loop spans 17 amino acids. Germline CDR1 MNHEY, CDR2 SMNVEV (reference sequence). Trimming at V came to 5 bases and at J to 5 bases, leaving 13 bases not matched to a gene. CDR3 coding DNA: TGTGCCAGCAGTCCCCGGACAGGGGGCTTGGGGTTATATGGCTACACCTTC. This sequence encodes CASSPRTGGLGLYGYTF.

The rearrangement links TRBV2 to TRBJ1-5; D remains unclear. The CDR3 has 15 amino acids. V lost 3 bases and J lost 7, with 16 bases in between. CDR1 SNHLY and CDR2 FYNNEI come from the germline V gene. The CDR3 nucleotides are TGTGCCAGCAGTGATGGCAGGCCAGCACAACAGCCCCAGCATTTT. Residues: CASSDGRPAQQPQHF.

The rearrangement links TRBV6-2 or TRBV6-3 to TRBJ2-7; TRBD2 agrees at 7 bases. Losses at the gene ends were 3 bases for V and 2 bases for J; bases not matched to a gene: 7. The CDR3 is 15 amino acids. CDR1 is MNHEY and CDR2 is SVGEGT in the germline V gene. For the CDR3, the DNA is TGTGCCAGCAGTTATGGGCCAGCGGGGCCCTACGAGCAGTACTTC. It codes for CASSYGPAGPYEQYF.

This clone was counted a single time. This sequence joins TRBV27 and TRBJ1-1; 11 nucleotides line up with TRBD1. Germline lookup yields CDR1 MNHEY and CDR2 SMNVEV (reference sequence). The CDR3 consists of 14 residues. With 5 bases clipped from V and 10 bases from J, the junction kept 9 bases outside the gene matches. CDR3 sequence: CASSPRTGGIGAFF. CDR3 coding DNA: TGTGCCAGCAGTCCGCGGACAGGGGGCATAGGAGCTTTCTTT.

The CDR3 sequence: CASSQDRDWVATEAFF. In DNA, the CDR3 is TGCGCCAGCAGCCAAGACCGCGATTGGGTGGCCACTGAAGCTTTCTTT. The V and J genes are TRBV4-3 and TRBJ1-1; D is undetermined. This CDR3 spans 16 amino acids. Trimming cost V 0 bases and J 4 bases, with 15 bases left between them. The germline V gene has CDR1 LGHNA and CDR2 YSLEER.

The chain has TRBV2 and TRBJ1-5; a weak D match, TRBD1 (6 bases). The CDR3 contains 15 residues. The germline V gene encodes CDR1 SNHLY and CDR2 FYNNEI. Trimming cost V 6 bases and J 0 bases, with 12 bases left between them. The CDR3 sequence: CASSRGQYSNQPQHF. The DNA for the CDR3 is TGTGCCAGCAGCCGCGGACAGTATAGCAATCAGCCCCAGCATTTT.

In regard to this clone: An end of the junction does not agree with germline; a read error may underlie this. CDR3 in DNA: TGTGCTAGCAGCCCAGTAACCGGGCCGAGCACTGAAGCTTTCTTT. Protein: CASSPVTGPSTEAFF. The chain is built from TRBV7-7 and TRBJ1-1; no firm D call. The CDR3 sequence is 15 residues long. CDR1 is SSHAT and CDR2 is FNYEAQ in the germline V gene (reference sequence).

The chain recombines TRBV6-5 with TRBJ1-1; D unclear. Trimming cost V 6 bases and J 0 bases, with 14 bases left between them. Germline-derived CDR1 and CDR2 are MNHEY and SVGAGI. The CDR3 loop spans 15 amino acids. The CDR3 DNA sequence: TGTGCCAGCAGCGGGTTGCCCCCCATGAACACTGAAGCTTTCTTT. Translated: CASSGLPPMNTEAFF.

This chain links TRBV10-3 with TRBJ1-2; D is possibly TRBD1 (6 bases). Germline CDR1 is ENHRY and CDR2 is SYGVKD. CDR3 length: 13 residues. V was clipped by 10 bases and J by 4 bases, with 16 bases between them. The CDR3 loop reads CATGGHPSYGYTF. The CDR3, as DNA: TGTGCCACCGGGGGACACCCATCCTATGGCTACACCTTC.

The chain joins TRBV7-2 to TRBJ2-3, with a weak D call TRBD2 (5 bases). The CDR3 is 13 residues long. Deletions cut 5 bases from V and 8 bases from J, with 14 bases between. CDR1 is SGHTA, CDR2 FQGNSA, per germline. CDR3 amino acids: CASSPPSSATQYF. CDR3 DNA sequence: TGTGCCAGCAGCCCACCGAGTAGCGCTACGCAGTATTTT.

The CDR3 protein is CASSLLGNTGELFF. The CDR3, as DNA: TGTGCCAGCAGCCTCTTGGGGAACACCGGGGAGCTGTTTTTT. This chain joins TRBV6-2 or TRBV6-3 and TRBJ2-2, with D unresolved. Trimming removed 6 bases at V and 1 base at J, with 9 bases between. The germline CDR1 and CDR2 sequences are MNHEY and SVGEGT. This CDR3 contains 14 residues.

The CDR3 sequence: CASSFGQGGYEQYF. The CDR3 coding sequence is TGTGCCAGCAGTTTCGGACAGGGCGGCTACGAGCAGTACTTC. The J gene is TRBJ2-7, the V gene TRBV6-6; 8 bases line up with TRBD1. The V gene end was trimmed by 4 bases and the J gene end by 3 bases; junction bases not matched to a gene: 5. This CDR3 comprises 14 residues. Per germline, CDR1 MNHNY and CDR2 SVGAGI (reference sequence).